This TCR beta chain came from a study of blood T cell repertoires in COVID-19 (dated by TCRdb to 2018 to 2020). Study-level background: The collaborator samples originated in the United States, Italy and Spain and spanned the acute and convalescent phases of COVID-19. Nearly every sample came with metadata listing a de-identified subject ID, COVID-19 status, age in years and sex. HLA class I and class II types, where available, came from metadata supplied by the sample provider rather than from assay-based typing. The material from the prospective study consisted of cDNA or gDNA derived from T cells, B-cell-depleted T cells, or PBMCs. Samples came from the ongoing ImmuneRACE study (first 160 participants) plus 1,254 subjects from 6 global collaborators. The dataset comprised deeply sampled blood TCRbeta repertoires from subjects exposed to, actively infected with, or recovered from COVID-19. The repertoires were released in a freely available public database intended as a resource for research on the immune response to SARS-CoV-2. General findings and caveats noted by the study authors: Clinical and demographic metadata were provided uncurated, with the amount varying by source and participant.

With regard to this clone: Its antigen is currently not known. Per-base quality was not reported, and no clone a single base away is much larger than it.

The immunoSEQ Assay, a bias-controlled multiplex PCR, was used to amplify TCRbeta CDR3 regions from genomic DNA. The published analysis was carried out like this. Within the assay, amplification of reference gene primers was used to estimate how many nucleated cells each sample contained. To quantify the absolute abundance of each unique TCRbeta CDR3 rearrangement, sequence reads were collapsed and filtered. Productive Simpson clonality was computed per sample as the square root of Simpson's diversity index over productive rearrangements. TCRdb mirrors the immuneACCESS table, restricted to in-frame sequences. Some clones are absent from its copies; in checked studies, under half trace to an unresolved V gene, and the reason for the others is unknown. V, J and clone size derive from that table, while D and trimming were established from the DNA sequence. For this sample the table gives roughly 120,000 clones, of which approximately 86% were detected only once. The ten largest clones capture approximately 4.7% of the sample.

Whole blood was collected in K2EDTA tubes by collaborating institutions according to the institutions' own protocols. For TCRbeta analysis, collaborators shipped samples in one of three forms: frozen whole blood, isolated PBMCs, or DNA extracted from either of those sample types. The germline V gene encodes CDR1 SNHLY and CDR2 FYNNEI. Including the terminal cysteine and phenylalanine, the CDR3 comprises 15 residues. The retained sequence is limited to the CDR3, 45 bases, with the frame set at the first base. V and J lose 2 bases and 6 bases, and a span of 14 bases separates them. This sequence uses TRBV2 and TRBJ1-5, and the D gene may be TRBD1, 5 bases matching. This TCR was recovered from a man aged 35 to 55 with acute or convalescent COVID-19. Material: peripheral blood. The sequenced DNA: TGTGCCAGCAGTGAAAGGGCGGTGGGGGGTCAGCCCCAGCATTTT. Its amino acids are CASSERAVGGQPQHF. Reference TRBV2 and TRBJ1-5 proteins supply the regions before and after the CDR3; the full variable domain is: EPEVTQTPSHQVTQMGQEVILRCVPISNHLYFYWYRQILGQKVEFLVSFYNNEISEKSEIFDDQFSVERPDGSNFTLKIRSTKLEDSAMYFCASSERAVGGQPQHFGDGTRLSIL.